A single sample gave rise to the 21 T cell receptor beta chains below, sequenced in a study of beta chain features in type 1 diabetes. The sequenced template was cDNA made from the entire isolated RNA. Clones were sequenced by immunoSEQ multiplex PCR, and TCRdb holds only the in-frame ones, with some missing. Of 310,000 or so clones detected, approximately 9.9% appear once; the ten largest clones hold 1%. Notes on the study in general: In all four CD4+ subsets, TCRB CDR3 length was significantly, moderately reduced in type 1 diabetes.

Antigens of these TCRs are unknown. The source material was central memory CD4+ T cells from blood. Receptors originate from a man aged 25-45 years with type 1 diabetes.

The sample holds many counts of this clone. This chain connects TRBV5-4 to TRBJ1-4; TRBD1 matches at 7 bases. This CDR3 spans 16 amino acids. J was trimmed by 5 bases and V by 3 bases; bases with no gene match: 10. CDR1 SGHNT and CDR2 YYREEE come from the germline V gene (reference sequence). As DNA, the CDR3 is TGTGCCAGCAGCTCCCAATCGGACAGGAGGAATGAAAAACTGTTTTTT. This codes for CASSSQSDRRNEKLFF.

This clone has more than one count but fewer than ten. The chain carries TRBV29-1 and TRBJ1-1; perhaps TRBD1 as D (6 bases). This CDR3 is built from 13 residues. With 6 bases removed from V and 2 bases from J, the gap between germline ends came to 13 bases. In germline, CDR1 is SQVTM, CDR2 ANQGSEA. CDR3 residues: CSVGQGINTEAFF. CDR3 bases: TGCAGCGTCGGGCAGGGGATCAACACTGAAGCTTTCTTT. The full variable domain, completed using reference TRBV29-1 and TRBJ1-1, is SAVISQKPSRDICQRGTSLTIQCQVDSQVTMMFWYRQQPGQSLTLIATANQGSEATYESGFVIDKFPISRPNLTFSTLTVSNMSPEDSSIYLCSVGQGINTEAFFGQGTRLTVV.

The genes are TRBV30 and TRBJ2-6, with D tentatively TRBD2 (5 bases). CDR1 and CDR2 (germline): GTSNPN, SVGIG (reference sequence). Trimming stripped 0 bases from V and 4 bases from J, with 7 bases between. This CDR3 is 14 amino acids long. The CDR3 reads CAWSVEEGANVLTF. The CDR3 coding sequence is TGTGCCTGGAGTGTGGAGGAGGGGGCCAACGTCCTGACTTTC. Drawing the rest from reference TRBV30 and TRBJ2-6, the complete variable domain is SQTIHQWPATLVQPVGSPLSLECTVEGTSNPNLYWYRQAAGRGLQLLFYSVGIGQISSEVPQNLSASRPQDRQFILSSKKLLLSDSGFYLCAWSVEEGANVLTFGAGSRLTVL.

The rearrangement joins TRBV4-1 to TRBJ1-1; 11 bases fit TRBD1. The CDR3 extends over 14 amino acids. Germline V gives CDR1 MGHRA, CDR2 YSYEKL. The trim removed 4 bases at V and 11 bases at J, leaving 9 bases unmatched. The CDR3 DNA is TGCGCCAGCAGCCTTCCGGACAGGGGGCCGGGGGCTTTCTTT. It specifies CASSLPDRGPGAFF.

This clone came up a few times. The rearrangement links TRBV28 to TRBJ2-7; 8 nucleotides align to TRBD1. The length of the CDR3 is 16 residues. The V segment lost 2 bases and the J segment 6 bases; nucleotides outside the gene matches: 12. CDR1 MDHEN and CDR2 SYDVKM come from the germline V gene. The CDR3, as DNA: TGTGCCAGCAGTTTAGAGGGGACAGGTCGGCTTAGCGAGCAGTACTTC. This sequence encodes CASSLEGTGRLSEQYF.

This chain links TRBV5-1 with TRBJ2-3; 10 nucleotides agree with TRBD2. The germline V gene encodes CDR1 SGHRS and CDR2 YFSETQ. This CDR3 contains 16 residues. V was clipped by 0 bases and J by 6 bases; unmatched bases: 7. CDR3 residues: CASSLATSGAGDTQYF. The CDR3 coding sequence is TGCGCCAGCAGCTTGGCCACTAGCGGGGCGGGGGATACGCAGTATTTT.

This chain links TRBV2 with TRBJ2-1, with a weak D call TRBD2 (7 bases). The V gene lost 8 bases and the J gene lost 4 bases, with 12 bases spanning the gap. The CDR3 consists of 13 residues. Germline V gene data show CDR1 as SNHLY and CDR2 as FYNNEI. The CDR3 loop reads CASGGGRYNEQFF. The CDR3 nucleotides are TGTGCCAGCGGGGGGGGCCGGTACAATGAGCAGTTCTTC. The full variable domain, its missing parts supplied by reference TRBV2 and TRBJ2-1, is EPEVTQTPSHQVTQMGQEVILRCVPISNHLYFYWYRQILGQKVEFLVSFYNNEISEKSEIFDDQFSVERPDGSNFTLKIRSTKLEDSAMYFCASGGGRYNEQFFGPGTRLTVL.

The sample holds a few counts of this clone. The CDR3 loop reads CASSLAGQNQPQHF. For the CDR3, the DNA is TGTGCCAGCAGCTTAGCCGGACAGAATCAGCCCCAGCATTTT. The chain joins TRBV7-2 to TRBJ1-5, with a possible D match to TRBD1 (6 bases). The germline CDR1 and CDR2 sequences are SGHTA and FQGNSA. V was clipped by 0 bases and J by 4 bases, with 7 bases between them. There are 14 residues in the CDR3.

V and J are TRBV5-1 and TRBJ2-2; D is unresolved. The length of the CDR3 is 13 residues. The ends were cut back, 0 bases at V and 6 bases at J, with 6 bases in the middle. Germline-derived CDR1 and CDR2 are SGHRS and YFSETQ. The CDR3 protein is CASSLDTAGELFF. The CDR3, as DNA: TGCGCCAGCAGCTTGGATACTGCCGGGGAGCTGTTTTTT.

The chain links TRBV6-5 to TRBJ2-3; D could derive from TRBD1 or TRBD2 (5 bases each). V was clipped by 5 bases and J by 7 bases, with 7 bases between them. CDR3 length: 11 amino acids. Germline CDR1 reads MNHEY; CDR2 reads SVGAGI. The CDR3 loop is CASSPGHTQYF. The CDR3 DNA reads TGTGCCAGCAGTCCGGGACATACGCAGTATTTT.

The V call is TRBV5-1, the J call TRBJ2-2; no clear D gene. Per the germline V gene, CDR1 is SGHRS and CDR2 is YFSETQ. The CDR3 is made up of 15 amino acids. Trimming took off 0 bases at V and 1 base at J, with 7 bases between the two ends. DNA for the CDR3: TGCGCCAGCAGCTTGGCCGCAGAGAACACCGGGGAGCTGTTTTTT. Translating gives CASSLAAENTGELFF.

This clone was seen a few times. This chain connects TRBV11-3 to TRBJ2-1, with D tentatively TRBD1 or TRBD2 (5 bases each). Germline-derived CDR1 and CDR2 are SGHNT and YENEEA. This CDR3 has 14 amino acids. V was clipped by 1 base and J by 4 bases, with 8 bases between them. The CDR3 DNA is TGTGCCAGCAGCTTAGGAGGGGCATACAATGAGCAGTTCTTC. Protein product: CASSLGGAYNEQFF.

This clone was seen many times. This rearrangement joins TRBV12-5 to TRBJ2-2; a weak D match, TRBD2 (5 bases). The germline CDR1 and CDR2 sequences are LGHNT and FRNRAP. The CDR3 has 17 amino acids. V was shortened by 4 bases and J by 4 bases, with 19 bases between the two germline ends. CDR3 bases: TGTGCTAGTGGTTCCCGCGTGGGTAGCGAAGTCACCGGGGAGCTGTTTTTT. It codes for CASGSRVGSEVTGELFF.

The rearrangement uses TRBV7-9 and TRBJ2-1, with D perhaps TRBD1 (6 bases). This CDR3 comprises 12 residues. Per the germline V gene, CDR1 is SEHNR and CDR2 is FQNEAQ (reference sequence). Deletions cut 1 base from V and 16 bases from J, with 14 bases between. As DNA, the CDR3 is TGTGCCAGCAGCTTAGATTCCCACAGGGTTTTCTTC. This codes for CASSLDSHRVFF. Drawing the rest from reference TRBV7-9 and TRBJ2-1, the complete variable domain is DTGVSQNPRHKITKRGQNVTFRCDPISEHNRLYWYRQTLGQGPEFLTYFQNEAQLEKSRLLSDRFSAERPKGSFSTLEIQRTEQGDSAMYLCASSLDSHRVFFGPGTRLTVL.

This clone was counted many times. The chain combines TRBV5-5 with TRBJ1-4; D gene ambiguous. CDR1 SGHKS and CDR2 YYEKEE come from the germline V gene (reference sequence). CDR3 length: 14 amino acids. V shed 0 bases and J shed 0 bases, with 3 bases lying between them. The CDR3 DNA reads as TGTGCCAGCAGCTTGGGGACAACTAATGAAAAACTGTTTTTT. Protein: CASSLGTTNEKLFF. Full variable domain (remainder filled in from reference TRBV5-5 and TRBJ1-4): DAGVTQSPTHLIKTRGQQVTLRCSPISGHKSVSWYQQVLGQGPQFIFQYYEKEERGRGNFPDRFSARQFPNYSSELNVNALLLGDSALYLCASSLGTTNEKLFFGSGTQLSVL.

This clone came up a few times. The chain carries TRBV11-2 and TRBJ2-5; D might be TRBD1 or TRBD2, each matching 5 bases. Germline V gives CDR1 SGHAT, CDR2 FQNNGV. The CDR3 has 14 residues. V lost 5 bases, J lost 5 bases, and 15 bases lay in between. CDR3 bases: TGTGCCAGCAGCCCCCTGGGGGAAGGGGAGACCCAGTACTTC. Protein sequence: CASSPLGEGETQYF.

This clone was seen at least ten times. The chain recombines TRBV10-2 with TRBJ2-7; no definite D call. The CDR3 is made up of 13 amino acids. Trimming pared 6 bases from V and 0 bases from J, leaving 9 bases between. Germline V gene lookup returns CDR1 WSHSY and CDR2 SAAADI. The CDR3 region is CASRKDGSYEQYF. Written as DNA, the CDR3 is TGCGCCAGCAGGAAGGACGGCTCCTACGAGCAGTACTTC.

This clone has more than one count but fewer than ten. The chain carries TRBV11-2 and TRBJ2-1; unclear D gene. Deletions cut 1 base from V and 6 bases from J, with 10 bases between. CDR1 SGHAT and CDR2 FQNNGV come from the germline V gene. This CDR3 has 14 residues. CDR3 protein: CASSLGTPINEQFF. The CDR3 DNA is TGTGCCAGCAGCTTAGGGACCCCGATCAATGAGCAGTTCTTC.

This clone was found a few times. Here the CDR3 DNA reads TGTGCCAGCAGCTTAGCAGGGGGGAGCTACGAGCAGTACTTC. Its translation: CASSLAGGSYEQYF. The chain couples TRBV13 to TRBJ2-7; possible D gene TRBD1, 7 bases. The germline V gene encodes CDR1 PRHDT and CDR2 FYEKMQ (reference sequence). The CDR3 runs 14 residues. The V gene lost 1 base and the J gene lost 3 bases, with 10 bases spanning the gap.

This clone was detected only a few times. The rearrangement joins TRBV6-6 to TRBJ2-1, with D tentatively TRBD1 or TRBD2 (6 bases each). The germline V gene encodes CDR1 MNHNY and CDR2 SVGAGI (reference sequence). This CDR3 has 16 residues. Trimming left V 9 bases short and J 8 bases short, with 26 bases between. CDR3 sequence reads: CASSGGRGPIGDEQFF. CDR3 nucleotide sequence: TGTGCCAGTTCCGGGGGCAGGGGCCCCATCGGGGATGAGCAGTTCTTC.

This chain uses TRBV7-9 with TRBJ1-5; 8 positions match TRBD1. V shed 1 base, J shed 6 bases, and the junction held 11 bases outside the gene matches. CDR1 is SEHNR, CDR2 FQNEAQ, per germline (reference sequence). The CDR3 sequence is 17 residues long. CDR3 amino acids: CASSLVPAQGGLQPQHF. Here the CDR3 DNA reads TGTGCCAGCAGCTTAGTCCCAGCACAGGGGGGGCTTCAGCCCCAGCATTTT.